This TCR beta chain was captured by sequencing in a study of T cell responses to AZD1222 COVID-19 vaccine. Study-wide results and caveats: Only a handful of individuals given AZD1222 were seropositive at baseline. Spike-spanning, vaccine-associated CD4 TCRs were dominant at 160-218 and 743-854.

The protocol was immunoSEQ multiplex PCR, while the TCRdb copy is restricted to in-frame clones and leaves out a portion. The repertoire holds 100,000 to 150,000 clones, with approximately 90% as singletons. Comment on this clone: Antigen: not known. At one end the junction does not follow the germline gene, possibly because of a read error.

In germline, CDR1 is LGHNA, CDR2 YNFKEQ. This CDR3 is built from 16 residues. This sample comprised peripheral blood, obtained on day 0 of AZD1222 vaccination. This receptor was taken from an adult in good health. This chain connects TRBV4-2 to TRBJ2-5, with D perhaps given as TRBD1 or TRBD2 (5 bases each). The CDR3 here is CASSRIGEINQGTQYF. For the CDR3, the DNA is TGTGCCAGCAGCCGGATAGGGGAGATAAACCAAGGGACCCAGTACTTC.